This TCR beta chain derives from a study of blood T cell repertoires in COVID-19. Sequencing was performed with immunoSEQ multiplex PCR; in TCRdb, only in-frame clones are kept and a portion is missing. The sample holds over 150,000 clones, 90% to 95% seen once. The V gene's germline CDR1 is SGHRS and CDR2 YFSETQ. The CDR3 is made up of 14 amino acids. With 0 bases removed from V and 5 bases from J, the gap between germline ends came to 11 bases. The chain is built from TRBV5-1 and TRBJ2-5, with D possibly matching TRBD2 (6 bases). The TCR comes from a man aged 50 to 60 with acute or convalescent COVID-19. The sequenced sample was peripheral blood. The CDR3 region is CASSLGQAGETQYF. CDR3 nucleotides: TGCGCCAGCAGCTTGGGTCAGGCGGGGGAGACCCAGTACTTC.